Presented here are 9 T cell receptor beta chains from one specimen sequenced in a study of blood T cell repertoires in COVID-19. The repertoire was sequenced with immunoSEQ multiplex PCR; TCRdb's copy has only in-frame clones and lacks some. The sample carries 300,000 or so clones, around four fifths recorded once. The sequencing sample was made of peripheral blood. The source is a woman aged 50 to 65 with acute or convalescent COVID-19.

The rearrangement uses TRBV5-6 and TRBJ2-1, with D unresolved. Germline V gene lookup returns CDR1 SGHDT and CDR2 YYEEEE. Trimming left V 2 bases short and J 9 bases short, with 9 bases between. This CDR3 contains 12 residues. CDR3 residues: CASSFRLSEQFF. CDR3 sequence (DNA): TGTGCCAGCAGCTTTCGTCTGAGTGAGCAGTTCTTC.

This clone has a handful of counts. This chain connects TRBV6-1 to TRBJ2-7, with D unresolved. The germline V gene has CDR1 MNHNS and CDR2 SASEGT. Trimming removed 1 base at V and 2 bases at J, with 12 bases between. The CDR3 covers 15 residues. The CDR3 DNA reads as TGTGCCAGCAGTGAAGGGCCTACTACCGCCTACGAGCAGTACGTC. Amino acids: CASSEGPTTAYEQYV.

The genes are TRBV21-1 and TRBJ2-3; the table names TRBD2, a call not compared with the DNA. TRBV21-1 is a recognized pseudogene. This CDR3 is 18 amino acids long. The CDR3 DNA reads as TGTGCCAGCAGCAAACGGGGACCTCGGGGGTTGGACACAGATACGCAGTATTTT. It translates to CASSKRGPRGLDTDTQYF.

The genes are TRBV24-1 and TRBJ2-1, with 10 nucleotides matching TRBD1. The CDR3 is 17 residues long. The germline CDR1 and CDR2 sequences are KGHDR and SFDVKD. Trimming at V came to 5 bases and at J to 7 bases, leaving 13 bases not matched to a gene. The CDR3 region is CATSGGTGVSLDNEQFF. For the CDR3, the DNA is TGTGCCACCAGTGGGGGGACAGGGGTCAGCCTAGATAATGAGCAGTTCTTC.

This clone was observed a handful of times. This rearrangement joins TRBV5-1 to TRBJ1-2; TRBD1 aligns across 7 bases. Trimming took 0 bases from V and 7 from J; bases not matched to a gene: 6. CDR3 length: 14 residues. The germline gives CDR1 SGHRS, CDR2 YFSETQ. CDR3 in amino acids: CASSLGQGGSGYTF. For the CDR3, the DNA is TGCGCCAGCAGCTTGGGACAGGGAGGCTCTGGCTACACCTTC.

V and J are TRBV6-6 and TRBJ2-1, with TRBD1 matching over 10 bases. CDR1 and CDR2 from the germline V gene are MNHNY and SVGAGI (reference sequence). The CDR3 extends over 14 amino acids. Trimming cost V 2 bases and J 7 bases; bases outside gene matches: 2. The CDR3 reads CASSYGQGGNEQFF. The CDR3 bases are TGTGCCAGCAGTTACGGACAGGGGGGAAATGAGCAGTTCTTC.

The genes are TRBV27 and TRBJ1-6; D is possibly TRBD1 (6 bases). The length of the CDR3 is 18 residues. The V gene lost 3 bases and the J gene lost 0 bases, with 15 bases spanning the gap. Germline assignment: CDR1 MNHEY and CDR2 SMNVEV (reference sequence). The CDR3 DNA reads TGTGCCAGCAGTTTCCTTGAGCCGGACAGCTCCTATAATTCACCCCTCCACTTT. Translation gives CASSFLEPDSSYNSPLHF.

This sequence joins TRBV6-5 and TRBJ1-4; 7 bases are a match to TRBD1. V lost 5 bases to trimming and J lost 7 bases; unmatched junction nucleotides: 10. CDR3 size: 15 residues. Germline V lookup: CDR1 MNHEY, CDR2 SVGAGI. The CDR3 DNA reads TGTGCCAGCAGTACAGGGGAAAGCGGGGGTGAAAAACTGTTTTTT. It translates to CASSTGESGGEKLFF.

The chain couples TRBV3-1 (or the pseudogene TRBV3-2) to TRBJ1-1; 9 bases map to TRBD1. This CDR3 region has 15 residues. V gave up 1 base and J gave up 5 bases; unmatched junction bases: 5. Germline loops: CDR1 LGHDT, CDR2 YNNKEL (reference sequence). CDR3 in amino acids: CASSQAHRGLTEAFF. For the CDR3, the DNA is TGTGCCAGCAGCCAAGCTCACAGGGGGCTAACTGAAGCTTTCTTT.